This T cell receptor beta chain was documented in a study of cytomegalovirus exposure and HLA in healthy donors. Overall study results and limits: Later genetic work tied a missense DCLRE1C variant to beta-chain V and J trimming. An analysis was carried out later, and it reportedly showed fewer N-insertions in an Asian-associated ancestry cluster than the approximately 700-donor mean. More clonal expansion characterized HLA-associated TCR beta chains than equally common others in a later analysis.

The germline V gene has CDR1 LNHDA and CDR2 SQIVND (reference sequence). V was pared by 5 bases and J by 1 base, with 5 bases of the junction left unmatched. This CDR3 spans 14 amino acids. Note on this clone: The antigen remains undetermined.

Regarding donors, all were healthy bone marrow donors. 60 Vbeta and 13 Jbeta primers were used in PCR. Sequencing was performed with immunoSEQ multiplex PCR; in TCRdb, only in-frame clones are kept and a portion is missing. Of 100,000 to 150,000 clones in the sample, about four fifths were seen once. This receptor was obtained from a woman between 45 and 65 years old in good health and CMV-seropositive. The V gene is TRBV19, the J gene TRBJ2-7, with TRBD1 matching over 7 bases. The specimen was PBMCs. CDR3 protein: CASSPRQGSYEQYF. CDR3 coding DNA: TGTGCCAGTAGTCCTAGACAGGGATCCTACGAGCAGTACTTC. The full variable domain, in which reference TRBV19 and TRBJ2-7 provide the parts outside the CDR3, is DGGITQSPKYLFRKEGQNVTLSCEQNLNHDAMYWYRQDPGQGLRLIYYSQIVNDFQKGDIAEGYSVSREKKESFPLTVTSAQKNPTAFYLCASSPRQGSYEQYFGPGTRLTVT.